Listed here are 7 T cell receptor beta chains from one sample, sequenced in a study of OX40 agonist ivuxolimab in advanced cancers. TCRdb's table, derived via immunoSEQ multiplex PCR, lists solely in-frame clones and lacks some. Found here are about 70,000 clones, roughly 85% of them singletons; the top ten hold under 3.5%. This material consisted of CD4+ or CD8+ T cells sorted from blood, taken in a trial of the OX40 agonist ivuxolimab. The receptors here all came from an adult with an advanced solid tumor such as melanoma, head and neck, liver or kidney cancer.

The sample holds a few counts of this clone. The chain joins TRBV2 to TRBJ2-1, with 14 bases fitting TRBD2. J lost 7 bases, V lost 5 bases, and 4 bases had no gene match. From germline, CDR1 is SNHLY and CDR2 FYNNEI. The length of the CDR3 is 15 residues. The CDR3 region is CASSKTSGGDNEQFF. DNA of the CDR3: TGTGCCAGCAGTAAGACTAGCGGGGGGGATAATGAGCAGTTCTTC.

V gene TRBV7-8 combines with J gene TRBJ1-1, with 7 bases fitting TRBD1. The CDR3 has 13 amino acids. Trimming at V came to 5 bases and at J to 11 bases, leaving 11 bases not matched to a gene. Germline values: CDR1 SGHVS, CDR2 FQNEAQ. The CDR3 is CASSSRTGFGAFF. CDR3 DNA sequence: TGTGCCAGCAGCAGCCGGACAGGATTTGGGGCTTTCTTT.

CDR3 nucleotides: TGTGCAAGTCGACTCCCGGGACAGCGGTTGGAAAAACTGTTTTTT. The encoded protein is CASRLPGQRLEKLFF. This sequence joins TRBV12-2 and TRBJ1-4; the DNA was not compared with TRBD1, the D call given in the table. TRBV12-2 is deemed a pseudogene. CDR3 length: 15 residues.

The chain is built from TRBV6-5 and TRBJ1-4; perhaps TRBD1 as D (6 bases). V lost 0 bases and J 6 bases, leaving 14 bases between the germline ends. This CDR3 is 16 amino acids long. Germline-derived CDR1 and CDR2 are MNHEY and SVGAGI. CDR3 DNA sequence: TGTGCCAGCAGTTACTCCCGGACAGAAAGGGATGAAAAACTGTTTTTT. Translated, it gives CASSYSRTERDEKLFF.

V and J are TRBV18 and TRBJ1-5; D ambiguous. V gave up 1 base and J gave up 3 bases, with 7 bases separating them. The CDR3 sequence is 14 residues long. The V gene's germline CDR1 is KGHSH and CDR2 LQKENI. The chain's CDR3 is CASSPLGFNQPQHF. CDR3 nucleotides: TGTGCCAGCTCACCACTAGGGTTCAATCAGCCCCAGCATTTT.

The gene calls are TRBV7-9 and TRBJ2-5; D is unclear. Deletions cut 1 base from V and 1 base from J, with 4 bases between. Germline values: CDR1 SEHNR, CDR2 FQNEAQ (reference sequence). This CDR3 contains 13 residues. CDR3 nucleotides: TGTGCCAGCAGCTTAGGGAGCCAAGAGACCCAGTACTTC. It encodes CASSLGSQETQYF. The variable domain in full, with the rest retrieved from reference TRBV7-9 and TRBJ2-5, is DTGVSQNPRHKITKRGQNVTFRCDPISEHNRLYWYRQTLGQGPEFLTYFQNEAQLEKSRLLSDRFSAERPKGSFSTLEIQRTEQGDSAMYLCASSLGSQETQYFGPGTRLLVL.

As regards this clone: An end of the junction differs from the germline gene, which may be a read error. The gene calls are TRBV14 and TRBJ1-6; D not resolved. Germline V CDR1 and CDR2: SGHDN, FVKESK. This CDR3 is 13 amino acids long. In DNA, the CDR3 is TGTGCCAGCAGCCAAGACGGAAATTCACCCCCCCACTTT. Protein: CASSQDGNSPPHF. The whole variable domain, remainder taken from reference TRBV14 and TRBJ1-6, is EAGVTQFPSHSVIEKGQTVTLRCDPISGHDNLYWYRRVMGKEIKFLLHFVKESKQDESGMPNNRFLAERTGGTYSTLKVQPAELEDSGVYFCASSQDGNSPPHFGNGTRLTVT.